This is a list of T cell receptor beta chains from one sample in a study of OX40 agonist ivuxolimab in advanced cancers. Sequenced by immunoSEQ multiplex PCR; TCRdb stores in-frame clones only, minus some. The sample shows approximately 50,000 clones, over 70% of them seen only once. The input for sequencing was CD4+ or CD8+ T cells sorted from blood, taken in a trial of the OX40 agonist ivuxolimab. These receptors all stem from an adult with an advanced solid tumor such as melanoma, head and neck, liver or kidney cancer. Both conserved end residues are part of each CDR3. Each record gives: J gene, V gene, clone size, CDR3 protein. Rows give clone size only sometimes, using once, few, many, or a class for an expanded clone.

TRBJ2-7 TRBV4-2 few CASSQDRRDHEQYF
TRBJ2-2 TRBV10-1 once CASSENTGELFF
TRBJ2-2 TRBV6-1 . CATGQGVVSGELFF
TRBJ2-7 TRBV28 . CASSLLGTGVYEQYF
TRBJ2-7 TRBV2 . CASVTGSSYEQYF
TRBJ2-4 TRBV4-3 . CANSQERQGKNIQYF
TRBJ1-1 TRBV6-5 . CASTGRATTTEAFF
TRBJ1-2 TRBV5-4 . CASSDDRGHYGYTF
TRBJ2-1 TRBV18 . CASSPAGGPDEQFF
TRBJ1-1 TRBV18 . CASSRQVDNTEAFF
TRBJ1-1 TRBV6-1 . CASREGIWTEAFF
TRBJ1-6 TRBV5-4 . CASSLRGAQFTPLHF
TRBJ1-5 TRBV10-2 medium-sized CASRIKQGDNQPQHF
TRBJ1-5 TRBV28 . CASSLIGRLNQPQHF
TRBJ1-2 TRBV10-2 . CASSDLVYSLGGYTF
TRBJ2-5 TRBV28 . CASSSGGTQYF
TRBJ1-3 TRBV19 . CAAQERAPGNTVYF
TRBJ2-4 TRBV28 few CASRTGRIAKNIQYF
TRBJ2-2 TRBV4-3 . CASSQELPDLTGELFF
TRBJ1-2 TRBV25-1 few CASSRSANYGYTF
TRBJ2-1 TRBV4-2 . CASSRSSRVTSYNEQFF
TRBJ1-1 TRBV14 few CASSQDFGLMNTEAFF
TRBJ1-4 TRBV11-2 . CASSSGQGINEKLFF
TRBJ1-5 TRBV21-1 few CASSKAGWQGNQPQHF
TRBJ2-1 TRBV7-3 . CASSLTGREQFF
TRBJ2-2 TRBV25-1 . CASNQGNTGELFF
TRBJ2-5 TRBV28 . CASILGGQETQYF
TRBJ2-1 TRBV6-5 . CASSYSIIFDNEQFF
TRBJ1-1 TRBV18 . CASSPRTGGANTEAFF
TRBJ2-7 TRBV5-1 . CASSLGPVEDEQYF
TRBJ2-1 TRBV30 . CAWSGGNEQFF
TRBJ2-7 TRBV5-1 . CASSLGQGSGLAGGEQYF
TRBJ2-2 TRBV7-2 . CASSLVEGELFF
TRBJ1-6 TRBV27 . CASSLDRGYSPLHF
TRBJ1-2 TRBV6-5 few CASSGPETRAYGYTF